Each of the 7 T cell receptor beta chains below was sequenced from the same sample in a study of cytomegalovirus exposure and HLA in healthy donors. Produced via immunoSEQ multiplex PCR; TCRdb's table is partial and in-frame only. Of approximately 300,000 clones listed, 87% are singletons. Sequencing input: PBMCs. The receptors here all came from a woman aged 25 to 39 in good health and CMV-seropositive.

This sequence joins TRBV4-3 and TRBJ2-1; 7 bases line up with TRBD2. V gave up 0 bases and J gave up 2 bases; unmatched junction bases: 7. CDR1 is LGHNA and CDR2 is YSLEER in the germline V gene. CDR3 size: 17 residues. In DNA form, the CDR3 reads TGCGCCAGCAGCCAAGAGGTGCGGAGCGGGGCCTACAATGAGCAGTTCTTC. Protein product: CASSQEVRSGAYNEQFF.

CDR3 loop: CASSIPTGSTGELFF. CDR3 coding DNA: TGTGCCAGTAGTATCCCTACAGGGAGCACCGGGGAGCTGTTTTTT. The J gene is TRBJ2-2, the V gene TRBV19, with D possibly TRBD1 on 6 matching bases. The V end lost 3 bases, the J end lost 4 bases, and 12 bases lay between the germline ends. Germline CDR1 LNHDA, CDR2 SQIVND (reference sequence). The CDR3 has 15 residues.

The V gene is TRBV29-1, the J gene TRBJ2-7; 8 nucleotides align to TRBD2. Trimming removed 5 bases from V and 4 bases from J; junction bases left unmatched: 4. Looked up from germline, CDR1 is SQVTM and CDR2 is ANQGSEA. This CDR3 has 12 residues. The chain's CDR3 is CSVYGRGYEQYF. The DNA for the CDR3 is TGCAGCGTTTACGGGAGGGGGTACGAGCAGTACTTC.

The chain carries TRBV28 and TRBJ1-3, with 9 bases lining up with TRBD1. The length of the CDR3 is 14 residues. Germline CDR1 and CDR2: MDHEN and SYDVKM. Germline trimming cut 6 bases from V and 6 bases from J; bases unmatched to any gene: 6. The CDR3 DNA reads TGTGCCAGCAGGTACAGGGGGCAGAAAAACACCATATATTTT. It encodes CASRYRGQKNTIYF.

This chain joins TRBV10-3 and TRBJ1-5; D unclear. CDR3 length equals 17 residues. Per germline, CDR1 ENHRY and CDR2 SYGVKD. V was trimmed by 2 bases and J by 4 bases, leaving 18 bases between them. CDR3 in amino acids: CAISEGWASRANQPQHF. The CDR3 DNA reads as TGTGCCATCAGTGAGGGGTGGGCCTCAAGGGCGAATCAGCCCCAGCATTTT.

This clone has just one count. The CDR3 sequence: CASRDLSGDEQFF. The CDR3 DNA reads TGTGCCAGCCGCGATCTCAGCGGGGATGAGCAGTTCTTC. This sequence joins TRBV27 and TRBJ2-1; TRBD2 aligns across 7 bases. The CDR3 is 13 residues long. Germline V CDR1 and CDR2: MNHEY, SMNVEV (reference sequence). J gave up 8 bases and V 8 bases, and 9 bases lay outside the gene matches.

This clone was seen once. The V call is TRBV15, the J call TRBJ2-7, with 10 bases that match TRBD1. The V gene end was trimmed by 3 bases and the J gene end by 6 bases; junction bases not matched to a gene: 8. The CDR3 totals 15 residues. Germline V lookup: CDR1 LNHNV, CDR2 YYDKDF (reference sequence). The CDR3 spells CATSRSGTGVREQYF. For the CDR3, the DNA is TGTGCCACCAGCAGGTCCGGGACAGGGGTGCGCGAGCAGTACTTC.